This TCR beta chain was observed in a study of T cell responses to AZD1222 COVID-19 vaccine. Whole-study findings and limits: It should be noted that donors were predominantly white British and more often female, and clonal diversity was possibly underestimated. Sampling captured repertoires only after the peak T cell response.

Per germline, CDR1 MDHEN and CDR2 SYDVKM. This CDR3 contains 14 residues. Trimming shortened V by 3 bases and J by 4 bases, and 9 bases separated the two germline ends. A note on this clone: Antigen specificity is unknown.

Libraries were prepared by immunoSEQ multiplex PCR; TCRdb keeps only in-frame clonotypes and omits some of them. The sample has 79,000 or so clones, around three quarters seen once. The chain employs TRBV28 and TRBJ2-2; tentative D call: TRBD2 (5 bases). The sample in question was peripheral blood, obtained 28 days after the second dose of the MenACWY control vaccine. The sequence came from an adult who received the MenACWY meningococcal vaccine as a control. This CDR3 reads CASSFTGITGELFF. CDR3 sequence (DNA): TGTGCCAGCAGTTTCACCGGGATCACCGGGGAGCTGTTTTTT.